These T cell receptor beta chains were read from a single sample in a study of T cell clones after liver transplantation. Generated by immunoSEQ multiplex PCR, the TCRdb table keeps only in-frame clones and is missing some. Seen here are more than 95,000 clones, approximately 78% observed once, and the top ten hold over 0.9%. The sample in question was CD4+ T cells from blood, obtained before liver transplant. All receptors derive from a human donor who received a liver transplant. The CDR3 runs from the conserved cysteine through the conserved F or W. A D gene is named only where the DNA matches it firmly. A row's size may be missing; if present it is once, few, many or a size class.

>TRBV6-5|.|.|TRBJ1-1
TGTGCCAGCAGTTACGACGGGGGGAACACTGAAGCTTTCTTT
CASSYDGGNTEAFF
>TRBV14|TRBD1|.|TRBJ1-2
TGTGCCAGCAGCCAAGGCCGGAGGGGGCGGTCTAACTATGGCTACACCTTC
CASSQGRRGRSNYGYTF
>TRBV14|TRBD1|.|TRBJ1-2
TGTGCCAGCAGCCAAGCCGGGACAGGACCGTCTGACTATGGCTACACCTTC
CASSQAGTGPSDYGYTF
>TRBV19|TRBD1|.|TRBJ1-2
TGTGCCAGTAATGCCCGGGACAGGGGCAATCTTATCTACACCTTC
CASNARDRGNLIYTF
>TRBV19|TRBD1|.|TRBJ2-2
TGTGCCAGTAGTGCCGGACAGGGGGCGCCTAGGAACGGGGAGCTGTTTTTT
CASSAGQGAPRNGELFF
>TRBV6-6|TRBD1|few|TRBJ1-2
TGTGCCAGCAGCCCCGACAGGGAGGGCTACACCTTC
CASSPDREGYTF
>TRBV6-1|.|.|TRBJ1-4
TGTGCCAGCAGTGAAACCGGACCCCGAGCTGGGCTTCGAAATGAAAAACTGTTTTTT
CASSETGPRAGLRNEKLFF
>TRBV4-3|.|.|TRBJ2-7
TGCGCCAGCAGTCCCGGGGGCACAGGTACGGCCGAGCAGTACTTC
CASSPGGTGTAEQYF
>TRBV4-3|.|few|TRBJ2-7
TGCGCCAGCAGCTTGGGAGACGAGCAGTACTTC
CASSLGDEQYF
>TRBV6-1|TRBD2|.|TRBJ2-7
TGTGCCAGCAGTGAAGCGCCCCCAGGGGGGGGACTAGCGGGACACGAGCAGTACTTC
CASSEAPPGGGLAGHEQYF
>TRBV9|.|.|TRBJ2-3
TGTGCCAGCAGCGCCTCCGGGGGGCAGTGGACGCAGTATTTT
CASSASGGQWTQYF
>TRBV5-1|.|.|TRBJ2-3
TGCGCCAGCAGCTTCCGGGACAGCACAGATACGCAGTATTTT
CASSFRDSTDTQYF
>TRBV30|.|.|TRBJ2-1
TGTGCCTGGAGCCCAGGCGGGTACAATGAGCAGTTCTTC
CAWSPGGYNEQFF
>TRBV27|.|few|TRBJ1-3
TGTGCCAGCAGTTTACGGGGCGGAAACACCATATATTTT
CASSLRGGNTIYF
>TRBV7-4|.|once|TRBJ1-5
TGTGCCAGCAGCTTAGCTTCCTGGAGGCGCAATCAGCCCCAGCATTTT
CASSLASWRRNQPQHF
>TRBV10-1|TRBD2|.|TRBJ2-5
TGCGCCAGCAGCTTGGGACTAAGAGAGACCCAGTACTTC
CASSLGLRETQYF
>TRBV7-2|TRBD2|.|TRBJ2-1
TGTGCCAGCAGCTTTATAGCGGGAGGGTACAATGAGCAGTTCTTC
CASSFIAGGYNEQFF
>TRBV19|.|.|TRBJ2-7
TGTGCCAGTAGTCGGGCCCGGAGCGAGCAGTACTTC
CASSRARSEQYF
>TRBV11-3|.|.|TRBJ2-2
TGTGCCAGCAGCTTCCAGATCGCTCCGACAGGACCACGGAACACCGGGGAGCTGTTTTTT
CASSFQIAPTGPRNTGELFF
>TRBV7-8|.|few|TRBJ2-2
TGTGCCAGCAGCTCCAGGGGGGCGAACACCGGGGAGCTGTTTTTT
CASSSRGANTGELFF
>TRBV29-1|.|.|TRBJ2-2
TGCAGCGGGAATCTGACAGTAAACACCGGGGAGCTGTTTTTT
CSGNLTVNTGELFF
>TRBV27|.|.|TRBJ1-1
TGTGCCAGCAGCCCCTGGGAGGGTCGGAACACTGAAGCTTTCTTT
CASSPWEGRNTEAFF
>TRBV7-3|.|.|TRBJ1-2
TGTGCCAGCAGCTTAGGCAGGGAAAAAACTAATGGCTACACCTTC
CASSLGREKTNGYTF
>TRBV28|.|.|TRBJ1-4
TGTGCCAGCAGTTTAGGGGGGGAAAAACTGTTTTTT
CASSLGGEKLFF
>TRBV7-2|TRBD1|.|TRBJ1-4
TGTGCCAGCAGCTTAGCTCCCGGGACAGGGGTGGAAAAACTGTTTTTT
CASSLAPGTGVEKLFF
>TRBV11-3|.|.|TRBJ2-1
TGTGCCAGCAGCCCCGTGGGGGCGACTTCTTACAATGAGCAGTTCTTC
CASSPVGATSYNEQFF
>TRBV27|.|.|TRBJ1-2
TGTGCCAGCAGTCCCCTAAGGGACACCTCTAACTATGGCTACACCTTC
CASSPLRDTSNYGYTF
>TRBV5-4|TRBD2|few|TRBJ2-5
TGTGCCAGCAGCCTGACGGGGACTAGCGGGAGCCCAGAGACCCAGTACTTC
CASSLTGTSGSPETQYF
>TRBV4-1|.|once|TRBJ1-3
TGCGCCAGCAGCCAAGATCCCTTGGGGGGTGGAAACACCATATATTTT
CASSQDPLGGGNTIYF
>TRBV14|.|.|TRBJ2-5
TGTGCCAGCAGCCCCGGAAGGAGGATCCAAGAGACCCAGTACTTC
CASSPGRRIQETQYF
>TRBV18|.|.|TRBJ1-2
TGTGCCAGCTCACCAGAGGTGACCTATGGCTACACCTTC
CASSPEVTYGYTF
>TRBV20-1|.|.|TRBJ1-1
TGCAGTGCCGGATCTGAAGCTTTCTTT
CSAGSEAFF
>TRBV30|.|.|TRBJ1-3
TGTGCCTGGAGTCCACTACCTGGAAACACCATATATTTT
CAWSPLPGNTIYF
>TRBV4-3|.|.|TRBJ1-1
TGCGCCAGCAGCTCTACTGTACAGACTGAAGCTTTCTTT
CASSSTVQTEAFF
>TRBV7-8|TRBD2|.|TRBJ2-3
TGTGCCAGCAGCGAAACTAGCGGGGCACGTACGGCTACGCAGTATTTT
CASSETSGARTATQYF
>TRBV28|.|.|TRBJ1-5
TGTGCCAGCAGTTTAGGAGCATATAGCAATCAGCCCCAGCATTTT
CASSLGAYSNQPQHF
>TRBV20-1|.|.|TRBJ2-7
TGCAGTGCCAGCCGGAACGAGCAGTACTTC
CSASRNEQYF
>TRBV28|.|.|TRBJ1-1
TGTGCCAGCACCTTACAGATCCAAACTGAAGCTTTCTTT
CASTLQIQTEAFF
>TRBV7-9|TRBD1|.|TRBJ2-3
TGTGCCAGCAGCTTAGGCGTCCGGACAGGGCGTACAGATACGCAGTATTTT
CASSLGVRTGRTDTQYF
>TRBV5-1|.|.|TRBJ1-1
TGCGCCAGCAGCTTGGATGGTTCCTCGAACACTGAAGCTTTCTTT
CASSLDGSSNTEAFF
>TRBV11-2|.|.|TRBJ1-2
TGTGCCAGCAGCTTAGTACCAGGGGCAGTTGGCTACACCTTC
CASSLVPGAVGYTF
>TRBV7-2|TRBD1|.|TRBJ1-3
TGTGCCAGCAGCCTTGGACAGGCTGGAAACACCATATATTTT
CASSLGQAGNTIYF
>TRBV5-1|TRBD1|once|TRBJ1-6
TGCGCCAGCAGGGGACAGAGCTCCTATAATTCACCCCTCCACTTT
CASRGQSSYNSPLHF
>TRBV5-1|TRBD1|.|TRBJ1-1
TGCGCCAGCAGTCATGACAGGGGCGGCACTGAAGCTTTCTTT
CASSHDRGGTEAFF
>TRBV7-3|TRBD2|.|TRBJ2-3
TGTGCCAGCAGCCTCACTAGCGGGACGACAGATACGCAGTATTTT
CASSLTSGTTDTQYF
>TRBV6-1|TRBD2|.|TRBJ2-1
TGTGCCAGCAGTCTGACTAGCGGGACAGTTGGTGAGCAGTTCTTC
CASSLTSGTVGEQFF
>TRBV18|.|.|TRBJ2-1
TGTGCCAGCTCACCCCTCGGGATCGATGAGCAGTTCTTC
CASSPLGIDEQFF
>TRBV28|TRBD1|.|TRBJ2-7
TGTGCCAGCAGTGTAGGGGGCCTCCGAGAGCAGTACTTC
CASSVGGLREQYF
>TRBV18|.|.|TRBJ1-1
TGTGCCAGCTCACCGCGGCGACCGACCACTGAAGCTTTCTTT
CASSPRRPTTEAFF
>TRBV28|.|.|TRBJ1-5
TGTGCCAGCAGTAGACGGAGTAGCAATCAGCCCCAGCATTTT
CASSRRSSNQPQHF
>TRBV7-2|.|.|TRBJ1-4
TGTGCCAGCAGCAGAGGGGGGGGCGAGGAAAAACTGTTTTTT
CASSRGGGEEKLFF
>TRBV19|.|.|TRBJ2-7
TGTGCCAGTAATAAGGGGGAGAGGTACGAGCAGTACTTC
CASNKGERYEQYF
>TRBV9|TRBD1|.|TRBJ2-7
TGTGCCAGCAGCGTAGAAGGGACAGTTTACGAGCAGTACTTC
CASSVEGTVYEQYF
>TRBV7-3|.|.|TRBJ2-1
TGTGCCAGCAGCTTAACGACTGGCAAATACAATGAGCAGTTCTTC
CASSLTTGKYNEQFF
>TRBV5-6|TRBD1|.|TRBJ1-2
TGTGCCAGCAGTTACAGGGGGATTAACTATGGCTACACCTTC
CASSYRGINYGYTF
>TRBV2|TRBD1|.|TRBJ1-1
TGTGCCAGCAGTGAATACAGGGGGCCGGACACTGAAGCTTTCTTT
CASSEYRGPDTEAFF
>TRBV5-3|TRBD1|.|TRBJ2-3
TGTGCCAGAAGCGGCGGACAGGGTCCCCACACAGATACGCAGTATTTT
CARSGGQGPHTDTQYF
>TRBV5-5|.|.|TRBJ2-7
TGTGCCAGCAGCCGAACCTACGAGCAGTACTTC
CASSRTYEQYF